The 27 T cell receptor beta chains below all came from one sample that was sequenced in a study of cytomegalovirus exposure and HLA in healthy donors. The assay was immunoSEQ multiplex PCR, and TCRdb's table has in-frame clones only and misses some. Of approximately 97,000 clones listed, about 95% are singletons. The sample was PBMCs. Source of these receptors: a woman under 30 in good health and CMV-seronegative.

CDR3 DNA sequence: TGTGCCAGCAGTGGGGGGGGGACAGGGTCGCTTAACTCCAATCAGCCCCAGCATTTT. Its protein product is CASSGGGTGSLNSNQPQHF. The J gene is TRBJ1-5, the V gene TRBV6-1; 9 bases agree with TRBD1. This CDR3 is 19 amino acids long. J gave up 3 bases and V 4 bases, and 16 bases lay outside the gene matches. Germline CDR1 reads MNHNS; CDR2 reads SASEGT.

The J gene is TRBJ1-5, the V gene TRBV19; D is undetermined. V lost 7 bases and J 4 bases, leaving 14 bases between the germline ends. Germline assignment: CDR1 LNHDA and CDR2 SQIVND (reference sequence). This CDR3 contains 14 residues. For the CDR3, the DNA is TGTGCCAGTACTCCGAGAGGTATTAATCAGCCCCAGCATTTT. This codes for CASTPRGINQPQHF.

The CDR3 DNA follows: TGTGCCAGCCTCGGGACTAGCTACGAGCAGTACTTC. Translated, it gives CASLGTSYEQYF. This rearrangement joins TRBV28 to TRBJ2-7, with 8 nucleotides matching TRBD2. The trim removed 8 bases at V and 3 bases at J, leaving 3 bases unmatched. Looked up from germline, CDR1 is MDHEN and CDR2 is SYDVKM. This CDR3 has 12 residues.

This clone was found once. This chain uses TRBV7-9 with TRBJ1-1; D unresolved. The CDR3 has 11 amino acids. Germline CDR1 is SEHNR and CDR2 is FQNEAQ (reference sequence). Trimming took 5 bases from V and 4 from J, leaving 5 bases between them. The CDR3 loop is CASSPGTEAFF. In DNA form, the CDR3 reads TGTGCCAGCAGCCCCGGCACTGAAGCTTTCTTT.

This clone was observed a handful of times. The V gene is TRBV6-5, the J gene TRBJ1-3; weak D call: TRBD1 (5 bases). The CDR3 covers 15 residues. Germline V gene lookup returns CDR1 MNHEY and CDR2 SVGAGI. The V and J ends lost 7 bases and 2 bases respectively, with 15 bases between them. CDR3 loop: CASTERGRAGNTIYF. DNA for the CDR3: TGTGCCAGCACCGAACGGGGGAGAGCTGGAAACACCATATATTTT.

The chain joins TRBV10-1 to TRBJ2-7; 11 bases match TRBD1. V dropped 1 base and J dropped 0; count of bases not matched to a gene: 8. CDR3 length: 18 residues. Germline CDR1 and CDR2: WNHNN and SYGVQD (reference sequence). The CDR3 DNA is TGCGCCAGCAGTGAGTTCCCGGACAGGGGGCCGAGCTCCTACGAGCAGTACTTC. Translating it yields CASSEFPDRGPSSYEQYF.

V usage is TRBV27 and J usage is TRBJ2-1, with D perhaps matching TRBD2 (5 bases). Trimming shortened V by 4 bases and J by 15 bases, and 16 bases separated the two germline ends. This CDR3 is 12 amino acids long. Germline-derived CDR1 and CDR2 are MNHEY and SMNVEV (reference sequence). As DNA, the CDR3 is TGTGCCAGCAGTTCCGGACTCCCAGGTCCGTTCTTC. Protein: CASSSGLPGPFF.

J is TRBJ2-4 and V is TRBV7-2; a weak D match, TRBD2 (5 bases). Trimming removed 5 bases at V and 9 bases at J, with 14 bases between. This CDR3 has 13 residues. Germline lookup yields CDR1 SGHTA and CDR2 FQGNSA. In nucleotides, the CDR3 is TGTGCCAGCAGCCAGCTAGCCCAAGGCATTCAGTACTTC. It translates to CASSQLAQGIQYF.

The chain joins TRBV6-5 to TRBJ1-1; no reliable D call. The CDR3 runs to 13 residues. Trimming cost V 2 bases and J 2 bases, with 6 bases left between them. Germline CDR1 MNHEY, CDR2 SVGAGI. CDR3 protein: CASSYGRNTEAFF. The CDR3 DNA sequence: TGTGCCAGCAGTTACGGGCGTAACACTGAAGCTTTCTTT.

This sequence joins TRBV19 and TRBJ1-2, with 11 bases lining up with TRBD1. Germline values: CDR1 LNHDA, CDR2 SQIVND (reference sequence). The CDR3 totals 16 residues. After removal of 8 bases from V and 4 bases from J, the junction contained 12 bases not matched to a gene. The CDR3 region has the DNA TGTGCCAGTGCCGGGACAGGGGGTGTTGAAAGCTATGGCTACACCTTC. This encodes CASAGTGGVESYGYTF. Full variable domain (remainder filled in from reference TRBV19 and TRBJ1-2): DGGITQSPKYLFRKEGQNVTLSCEQNLNHDAMYWYRQDPGQGLRLIYYSQIVNDFQKGDIAEGYSVSREKKESFPLTVTSAQKNPTAFYLCASAGTGGVESYGYTFGSGTRLTVV.

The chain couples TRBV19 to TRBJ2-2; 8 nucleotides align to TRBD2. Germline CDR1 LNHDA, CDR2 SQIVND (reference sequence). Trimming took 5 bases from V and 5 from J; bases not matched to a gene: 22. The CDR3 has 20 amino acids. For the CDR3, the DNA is TGTGCCAGTAGTGCCGGGCATGTCGGGACTAGGCGAGTATCAACCGGGGAGCTGTTTTTT. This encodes CASSAGHVGTRRVSTGELFF.

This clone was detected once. CDR3 protein: CASSSRMEVGNSPLHF. CDR3 nucleotides: TGTGCCAGCAGCTCTAGGATGGAAGTTGGAAATTCACCCCTCCACTTT. The chain employs TRBV7-9 and TRBJ1-6; D is uncertain. This CDR3 contains 16 residues. The V gene's germline CDR1 is SEHNR and CDR2 FQNEAQ (reference sequence). Trimming took off 4 bases at V and 7 bases at J, with 17 bases between the two ends. The whole variable domain, filled in from reference TRBV7-9 and TRBJ1-6, reads DTGVSQNPRHKITKRGQNVTFRCDPISEHNRLYWYRQTLGQGPEFLTYFQNEAQLEKSRLLSDRFSAERPKGSFSTLEIQRTEQGDSAMYLCASSSRMEVGNSPLHFGNGTRLTVT.

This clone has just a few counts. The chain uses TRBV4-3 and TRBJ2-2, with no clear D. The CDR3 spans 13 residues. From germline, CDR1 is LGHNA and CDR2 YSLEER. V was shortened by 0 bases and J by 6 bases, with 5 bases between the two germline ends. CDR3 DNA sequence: TGCGCCAGCAGCCAAGATCGGGCCGGGGAGCTGTTTTTT. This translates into CASSQDRAGELFF.

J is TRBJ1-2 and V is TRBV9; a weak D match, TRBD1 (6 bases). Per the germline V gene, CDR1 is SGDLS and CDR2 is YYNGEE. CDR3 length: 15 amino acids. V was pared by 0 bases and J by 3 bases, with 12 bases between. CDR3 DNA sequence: TGTGCCAGCAGCGTAGAACAGGGTACCCACTATGGCTACACCTTC. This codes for CASSVEQGTHYGYTF.

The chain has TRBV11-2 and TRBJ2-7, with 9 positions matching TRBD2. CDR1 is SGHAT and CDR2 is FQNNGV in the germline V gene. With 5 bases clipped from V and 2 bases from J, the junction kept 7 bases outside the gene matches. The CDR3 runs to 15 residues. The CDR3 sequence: CASSPSSGKAYEQYF. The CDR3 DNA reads TGTGCCAGCAGCCCCTCTAGCGGGAAAGCCTACGAGCAGTACTTC.

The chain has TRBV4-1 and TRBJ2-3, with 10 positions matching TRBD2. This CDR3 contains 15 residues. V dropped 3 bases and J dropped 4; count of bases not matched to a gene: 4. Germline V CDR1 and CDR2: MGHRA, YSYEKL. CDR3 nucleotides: TGCGCCAGCAGCCAGGGCCTAGCGGGGGCAGATACGCAGTATTTT. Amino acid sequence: CASSQGLAGADTQYF.

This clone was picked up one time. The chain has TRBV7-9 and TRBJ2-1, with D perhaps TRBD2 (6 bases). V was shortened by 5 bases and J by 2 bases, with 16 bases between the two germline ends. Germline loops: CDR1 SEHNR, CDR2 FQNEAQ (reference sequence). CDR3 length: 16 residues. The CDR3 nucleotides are TGTGCCAGCAGCCCTGCTGGACGGGGGACCTACAATGAGCAGTTCTTC. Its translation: CASSPAGRGTYNEQFF.

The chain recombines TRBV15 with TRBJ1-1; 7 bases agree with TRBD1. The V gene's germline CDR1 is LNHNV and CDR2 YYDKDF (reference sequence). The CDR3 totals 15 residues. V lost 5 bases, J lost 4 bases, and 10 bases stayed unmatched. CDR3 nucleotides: TGTGCCACCAGCGGAACAGGGGATAGGATCACTGAAGCTTTCTTT. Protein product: CATSGTGDRITEAFF. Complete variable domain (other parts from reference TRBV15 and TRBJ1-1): DAMVIQNPRYQVTQFGKPVTLSCSQTLNHNVMYWYQQKSSQAPKLLFHYYDKDFNNEADTPDNFQSRRPNTSFCFLDIRSPGLGDTAMYLCATSGTGDRITEAFFGQGTRLTVV.

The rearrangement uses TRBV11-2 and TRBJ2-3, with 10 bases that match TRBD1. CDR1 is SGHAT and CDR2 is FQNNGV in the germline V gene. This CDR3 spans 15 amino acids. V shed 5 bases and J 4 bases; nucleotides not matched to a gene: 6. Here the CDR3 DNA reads TGTGCCAGCAGCCCGGGACAGGGGAGGGCAGATACGCAGTATTTT. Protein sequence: CASSPGQGRADTQYF.

The CDR3 region is CASSVDIRQSSGANVLTF. CDR3 bases: TGTGCCAGCAGCGTAGATATCAGGCAATCCTCTGGGGCCAACGTCCTGACTTTC. The V call is TRBV9, the J call TRBJ2-6; no clear D. V was pared by 0 bases and J by 0 bases, with 13 bases between. Per germline, CDR1 SGDLS and CDR2 YYNGEE. The CDR3 spans 18 residues.

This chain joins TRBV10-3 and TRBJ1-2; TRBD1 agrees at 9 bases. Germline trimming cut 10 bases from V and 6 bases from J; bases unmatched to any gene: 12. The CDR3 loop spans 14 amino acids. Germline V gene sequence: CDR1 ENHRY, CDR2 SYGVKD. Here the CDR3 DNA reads TGTGCCACCAACCCCGGGACAGGGAGCCATGGCTACACCTTC. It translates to CATNPGTGSHGYTF.

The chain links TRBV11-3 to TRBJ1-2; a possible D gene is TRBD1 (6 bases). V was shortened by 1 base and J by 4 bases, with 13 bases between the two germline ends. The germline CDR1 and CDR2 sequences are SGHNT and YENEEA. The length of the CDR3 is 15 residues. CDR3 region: CASSLGGGELYGYTF. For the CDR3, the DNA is TGTGCCAGCAGCTTAGGCGGGGGCGAGCTCTATGGCTACACCTTC.

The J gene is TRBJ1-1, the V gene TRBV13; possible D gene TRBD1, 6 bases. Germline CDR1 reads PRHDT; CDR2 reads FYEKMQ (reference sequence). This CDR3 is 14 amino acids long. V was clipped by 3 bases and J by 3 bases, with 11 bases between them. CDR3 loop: CASSLGTGYTEAFF. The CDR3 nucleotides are TGTGCCAGCAGCTTGGGAACAGGGTACACTGAAGCTTTCTTT. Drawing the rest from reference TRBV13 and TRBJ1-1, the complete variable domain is AAGVIQSPRHLIKEKRETATLKCYPIPRHDTVYWYQQGPGQDPQFLISFYEKMQSDKGSIPDRFSAQQFSDYHSELNMSSLELGDSALYFCASSLGTGYTEAFFGQGTRLTVV.

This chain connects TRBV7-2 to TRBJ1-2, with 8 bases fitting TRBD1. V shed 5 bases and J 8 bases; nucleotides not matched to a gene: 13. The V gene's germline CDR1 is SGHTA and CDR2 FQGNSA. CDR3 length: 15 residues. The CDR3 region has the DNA TGTGCCAGCAGCACCCGGACAGGGTGGGATGTAGGCTACACCTTC. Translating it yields CASSTRTGWDVGYTF.

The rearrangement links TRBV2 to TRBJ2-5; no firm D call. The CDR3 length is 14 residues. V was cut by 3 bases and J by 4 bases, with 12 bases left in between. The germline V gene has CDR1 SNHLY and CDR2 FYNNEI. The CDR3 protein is CASSDWVGLETQYF. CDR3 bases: TGTGCCAGCAGTGACTGGGTCGGGTTAGAGACCCAGTACTTC.

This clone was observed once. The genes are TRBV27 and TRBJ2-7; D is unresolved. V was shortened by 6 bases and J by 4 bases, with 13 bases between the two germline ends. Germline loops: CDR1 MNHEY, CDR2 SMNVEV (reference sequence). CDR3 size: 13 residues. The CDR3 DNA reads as TGTGCCAGCAGACTAAGCCCTTTTTACGAGCAGTACTTC. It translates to CASRLSPFYEQYF.

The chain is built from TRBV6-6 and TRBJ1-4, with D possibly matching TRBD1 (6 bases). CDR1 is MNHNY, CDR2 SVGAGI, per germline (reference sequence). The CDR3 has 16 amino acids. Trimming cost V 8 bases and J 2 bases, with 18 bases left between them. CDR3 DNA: TGTGCCAGCTCTAGGGGGGGCCTGGGGACTAATGAAAAACTGTTTTTT. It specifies CASSRGGLGTNEKLFF.